This T cell receptor (beta chain) was captured by sequencing in a study of blood T cell repertoires in COVID-19 (dated by TCRdb to 2018 to 2021). In terms of the full investigation: Samples covering the acute and convalescent phases of COVID-19 were provided by collaborators in the United States, Italy and Spain. Deeply sampled blood TCRbeta repertoires from subjects exposed to, actively infected with, or recovered from COVID-19 were included in the dataset. The material from the prospective study consisted of cDNA or gDNA derived from T cells, B-cell-depleted T cells, or PBMCs. The sample metadata nearly always contained a de-identified subject ID, COVID-19 status, age in years and sex. The repertoires were released in a freely available public database intended as a resource for research on the immune response to SARS-CoV-2. HLA class I and class II types, where available, came from metadata supplied by the sample provider rather than from assay-based typing. Samples came from the ongoing ImmuneRACE study (first 160 participants) plus 1,254 subjects from 6 global collaborators. Beyond this particular receptor, the publication reports: The amount of clinical and demographic metadata varied by source and participant and was provided uncurated.

In the prospective study, participants were about 18 to 100 years old, resided in about 25 geographic areas of the United States, and were enrolled through a virtual design. To assign participants to cohorts, the prospective study relied on clinical history that participants themselves reported in a screening survey and a study questionnaire. A participant counted as exposed if, within 2 weeks of entering the study, that participant had been in contact with someone who had a PCR-confirmed or clinician-diagnosed COVID-19 case. In the prospective study, mobile phlebotomists collected whole blood, serum and a nasopharyngeal or oropharyngeal swab from each participant. Participants in the prospective study had the option to provide additional blood draws and questionnaires over an approximately 2-month period. Before DNA extraction, prospective study blood samples were shipped either frozen or at room temperature.

According to the germline V gene, CDR1 reads WSHSY and CDR2 reads SAAADI. Deletion took 3 bases off V and 5 bases off J, with a span of 16 bases between the germline ends. Reading from cysteine to phenylalanine, the CDR3 counts 16 amino acids. CDR3 DNA is the only sequence kept; it has 48 bases, read in frame from the first base. A note on this clone: Its antigen is unknown. Base qualities are not provided; no much larger clone lies one nucleotide away.

TCRbeta CDR3 regions were amplified from genomic DNA using the immunoSEQ Assay, a bias-controlled multiplex PCR. Per the authors' processing: The number of nucleated cells in each sample was estimated by amplification of reference gene primers within the assay. To quantify the absolute abundance of each unique TCRbeta CDR3 rearrangement, sequence reads were collapsed and filtered. Productive Simpson clonality was computed per sample as the square root of Simpson's diversity index over productive rearrangements. Entries here come from immuneACCESS through TCRdb and include only in-frame sequences with V and J called. Some clones fail to appear in such tables; in the studies checked, an unresolved V gene covers under half of the shortfall, and the cause of the remainder is unknown. V, J and clone size derive from that table, while D and trimming were established from the DNA sequence. The sample table contains some 270,000 clones; only one count was recorded for 70% to 90% of them. About 6.9% of the sample comes from the top ten.

The chain uses TRBV10-2 and TRBJ2-2; TRBD2 might be the D gene, on 5 matching bases. Material: PBMCs or T cells enriched from blood (not recorded which). The receptor comes from a woman between 45 and 60 years old who had been exposed to COVID-19. The CDR3 loop reads CASSENTGVQTGELFF. At the DNA level, the sequence is TGCGCCAGCAGTGAAAACACCGGGGTTCAAACCGGGGAGCTGTTTTTT.